Listed below are T cell receptor beta chains from one sample, sequenced in a study of blood T cell repertoires in COVID-19. This table comes from immunoSEQ multiplex PCR, and its TCRdb copy is limited to in-frame clones, with some not included. The table lists about 190,000 clones, over 60% of them singletons. Sequencing used peripheral blood. The receptors originated from a woman aged 70 to 79 with acute or convalescent COVID-19. Each CDR3 is given with its conserved first and last residue. D genes are given only for firm matches. Only some rows state a clone size, as once, few, many or a class for expanded clones.

clone_size j_call d_call v_call cdr3_nt cdr3_aa
NA TRBJ2-1 TRBD2 TRBV19 TGTGCCAGTAGTAATCCTAGCGGGCGTAATGAGCAGTTCTTC CASSNPSGRNEQFF
NA TRBJ1-2 NA TRBV7-2 TGTGCCAGCAGCCTCCGGACAGCCCTTAACTATGGCTACACCTTC CASSLRTALNYGYTF
NA TRBJ2-1 NA TRBV30 TGTGCCTGGAGTCAACACAGGGTTGGTGAGCAGTTCTTC CAWSQHRVGEQFF
NA TRBJ1-3 NA TRBV19 TGTGCCAGTTCCGGTACTATCTCTGGAAACACCATATATTTT CASSGTISGNTIYF
NA TRBJ2-7 NA TRBV7-6 TGTGCCAGCAGCTTAAGGGTCGACAGCGAGCAGTACTTC CASSLRVDSEQYF
NA TRBJ2-7 NA TRBV4-1 TGCGCCAGCAGCCAAGATTTTGGCAGGGACACCTACGAGCAGTACTTC CASSQDFGRDTYEQYF
NA TRBJ1-4 NA TRBV20-1 TGCAGTGCTAGGTATGGGCAACTGTTTTTT CSARYGQLFF
once TRBJ1-1 TRBD1 TRBV5-1 TGCGCCAGCAGCTTTGGGGACAGGACCACTGAAGCTTTCTTT CASSFGDRTTEAFF
NA TRBJ2-7 NA TRBV6-5 TGTGCCAGCAGTACCGCCGGAGGGAGCTCCTACGAGCAGTACTTC CASSTAGGSSYEQYF
NA TRBJ1-5 TRBD1 TRBV19 TGTGCCAGACCCCCTTTTCCGGGACAGGGTATGAACAATCAGCCCCAGCATTTT CARPPFPGQGMNNQPQHF
NA TRBJ1-1 NA TRBV18 TGTGCCAGCTCACCACCGGTCAGGTTGGGTGAAGCTTTCTTT CASSPPVRLGEAFF
NA TRBJ2-1 TRBD2 TRBV18 TGTGCCAGCTCACCACGTATTGTCCTAGCGGATACCGGCAATGAGCAGTTCTTC CASSPRIVLADTGNEQFF
NA TRBJ2-2 TRBD2 TRBV27 TGTGCCAGCAGTACCGGACTAGCGGTCAACACCGGGGAGCTGTTTTTT CASSTGLAVNTGELFF
few TRBJ1-4 TRBD1 TRBV2 TGTGCCAGCAGTGAAGCGCGGGGACAGGGAGATGAAAAACTGTTTTTT CASSEARGQGDEKLFF
few TRBJ2-7 NA TRBV30 TGTGCCTGGAGTGTTTACTCTCCGCCCTACGAGCAGTACTTC CAWSVYSPPYEQYF
NA TRBJ1-3 NA TRBV15 TGTGCCACCAGCAAAGGGCGATCAGGGGCTGGAAACACCATATATTTT CATSKGRSGAGNTIYF
NA TRBJ1-1 NA TRBV11-1 TGTGCCAGCAGCCGAGACAGAGACGGGGAAGCTTTCTTT CASSRDRDGEAFF
NA TRBJ2-3 NA TRBV21-1 TGTGCCAGCAGGGTCACGGACTGGGATACGCAGTATTTT CASRVTDWDTQYF
NA TRBJ2-1 NA TRBV27 TGTGCCAGCAGTGAGACTAGATATTCTAGGGAGCAGTTCTTC CASSETRYSREQFF
NA TRBJ1-2 TRBD1 TRBV4-1 TGCGCCAGCAGCCAAGAGGGACAGGGGCTTTATGGCTACACCTTC CASSQEGQGLYGYTF
NA TRBJ2-7 TRBD2 TRBV6-6 TGTGCCAGCAAGGGACTAGCGGGAGAGAGCTCCTACGAGCAGTACTTC CASKGLAGESSYEQYF
NA TRBJ1-2 NA TRBV5-1 TGCGCCAGCAGCTTGGTAACATCCAATGGCTACACCTTC CASSLVTSNGYTF
NA TRBJ1-5 NA TRBV3-1/TRBV3-2 TGTGCCAGCAGCCAAGGGACAGTTCAGCCCCAGCATTTT CASSQGTVQPQHF
NA TRBJ2-3 TRBD2 TRBV5-1 TGCGCCTGCTCTACGGGACTAGCGGGCGGCACAACTAGCACAGATACGCAGTATTTT CACSTGLAGGTTSTDTQYF
NA TRBJ2-3 TRBD2 TRBV5-1 TGCGCCAGCAGCGAGACTAGCGGGAGATACGATACGCAGTATTTT CASSETSGRYDTQYF
once TRBJ2-1 TRBD2 TRBV12-5 TGTGCTAGTAACAGGCTAGCGGGGATGAGCTCCTACAATGAGCAGTTCTTC CASNRLAGMSSYNEQFF
NA TRBJ2-7 NA TRBV7-9 TGTGCCAGCAGCCGTACTTCCTACGAGCAGTACTTC CASSRTSYEQYF
NA TRBJ2-7 NA TRBV5-1 TGCGCCAGCAGTGAGGACTGGACTTCCTACGAGCAGTACTTC CASSEDWTSYEQYF
NA TRBJ2-2 TRBD2 TRBV5-1 TGCGCCAGCAGCCTGGGACTAGCGGGACCGGCCGGGGAGCTGTTTTTT CASSLGLAGPAGELFF
few TRBJ1-2 NA TRBV18 TGTGCCAGCTCACCAGTCACCGGGAGGGGACTAATCTATGGCTACACCTTC CASSPVTGRGLIYGYTF
NA TRBJ2-7 NA TRBV6-6 TGTGCCAGCACCTTAGACGGGTACGAGCAGTACTTC CASTLDGYEQYF
NA TRBJ1-3 TRBD1 TRBV27 TGTGCCAGCAGTTTAGGGACAGGGGCCACCATATATTTT CASSLGTGATIYF
NA TRBJ1-5 NA TRBV19 TGTGCCAGTAGTCTTACCGGACAATCTCTCAATCAACGGCCCCAGCATTTT CASSLTGQSLNQRPQHF
NA TRBJ1-1 NA TRBV19 TGTGCCAGTAGTATATCAGGGGCCACTGAAGCTTTCTTT CASSISGATEAFF
NA TRBJ2-2 TRBD2 TRBV9 TGTGCCAGCAGCGCTGGACTAGCGGGAGGGCCGCGGAACACCGGGGAGCTGTTTTTT CASSAGLAGGPRNTGELFF
NA TRBJ2-2 TRBD1 TRBV19 TGTGCCAGTAGTCCCCAGGACAGGTACACCGGGGAGCTGTTTTTT CASSPQDRYTGELFF
NA TRBJ2-5 NA TRBV27 TGTGCCAGCAGACAGGGCCCCAACGGGTTGGAGACCCAGTACTTC CASRQGPNGLETQYF
NA TRBJ2-1 NA TRBV30 TGTGCCTGGAGTGTGATGGGAGGAGGGACCTACAATGAGCAGTTCTTC CAWSVMGGGTYNEQFF
NA TRBJ2-2 TRBD1 TRBV27 TGTGCCAGCAGTTCCCCAACAGGGGTAAACACCGGGGAGCTGTTTTTT CASSSPTGVNTGELFF
NA TRBJ2-5 TRBD2 TRBV24-1 TGTGCCACCAGTGACCCTCGGGAGGGTTCCGAGACCCAGTACTTC CATSDPREGSETQYF
NA TRBJ2-5 TRBD2 TRBV15 TGTGCCACCAGCAGAGTGGTAGCGGGAACAGGCAGTCGAGAGACCCAGTACTTC CATSRVVAGTGSRETQYF
NA TRBJ2-2 TRBD2 TRBV6-6 TGTGCCTCTACGAGCGGGAGATCCCCGAACACCGGGGAGCTGTTTTTT CASTSGRSPNTGELFF
few TRBJ1-1 TRBD1 TRBV7-2 TGTGCCAGCAGCTCCCATACAGGGGAACCCACTGAAGCTTTCTTT CASSSHTGEPTEAFF
NA TRBJ2-7 TRBD2 TRBV5-1 TGCGCCAGCAGCTTGGGCGGGGGTCCCCTTACCTACGAGCAGTACTTC CASSLGGGPLTYEQYF
NA TRBJ2-1 TRBD2 TRBV5-1 TGCGCCAGCAATCGTGTTGGGCGGGGGAACAATGAGCAGTTCTTC CASNRVGRGNNEQFF
NA TRBJ2-1 TRBD2 TRBV20-1 TGCAGTGCTAGTGGGGACTACCATAGCTCCTACAATGAGCAGTTCTTC CSASGDYHSSYNEQFF
NA TRBJ2-7 NA TRBV6-5 TGTGCCAGCAGTTTAAGAGAGAGGGTCGAGCAGTACTTC CASSLRERVEQYF
NA TRBJ2-6 NA TRBV4-2 TGTGCCAGCAGCTTAACAGAATCTAACGCTGGGGCCAACGTCCTGACTTTC CASSLTESNAGANVLTF
NA TRBJ2-5 TRBD2 TRBV28 TGTGCCAGCAGTGTGGGACCGGGGACTACCGGAGGAATTCAAGAGACCCAGTACTTC CASSVGPGTTGGIQETQYF
NA TRBJ1-1 NA TRBV14 TGTGCCAGCAGCCAAATAGTGACAGGCGCCTTGAACACTGAAGCTTTCTTT CASSQIVTGALNTEAFF
NA TRBJ2-7 TRBD1 TRBV18 TGTGCCAGCTCTCTTGACAGGGGGCCTCTTGGGGAGCAGTACTTC CASSLDRGPLGEQYF
NA TRBJ2-7 NA TRBV27 TGTGCCACCAGGACAGGCGGGAGAAGCGAGCAGTACTTC CATRTGGRSEQYF
NA TRBJ1-3 NA TRBV30 TGTGCCTGGAGTTACGCAGGGTCTGGAAACACCATATATTTT CAWSYAGSGNTIYF
once TRBJ1-5 TRBD1 TRBV5-5 TGTGCCAGCAGCTTGTCACAGGGGAATCAGCCCCAGCATTTT CASSLSQGNQPQHF